This T cell receptor (beta chain) stems from a study of T cells in localized non-small cell lung cancer. Sequenced by immunoSEQ multiplex PCR; TCRdb stores in-frame clones only, minus some. The top ten clones hold 11% of a sample with thousands of clones, less than 25% of them seen once. Study-wide findings and caveats: Compared with tumor, uninvolved adjacent lung displayed greater T cell clonality, ranking highest overall. A median of approximately 60 of the top 100 tumor clones appeared in adjacent lung, which was paired and uninvolved. An association was observed between higher blood T cell density and longer overall survival.

Concerning this clone itself: Its matching antigen is unknown.

This CDR3 spans 15 amino acids. The V gene's germline CDR1 is SGHRS and CDR2 YFSETQ. V was shortened by 5 bases and J by 7 bases, with 22 bases between the two germline ends. The starting material was normal lung tissue next to the tumor, obtained before any cancer treatment. This chain uses TRBV5-1 with TRBJ2-7; perhaps TRBD2 as D (5 bases). This clonotype was sampled from a woman aged 35-70 years with stage I lung adenocarcinoma. The CDR3: CASSPGLGPTREQYF. The CDR3 DNA follows: TGCGCCAGCAGTCCAGGACTTGGCCCTACGAGGGAGCAGTACTTC.